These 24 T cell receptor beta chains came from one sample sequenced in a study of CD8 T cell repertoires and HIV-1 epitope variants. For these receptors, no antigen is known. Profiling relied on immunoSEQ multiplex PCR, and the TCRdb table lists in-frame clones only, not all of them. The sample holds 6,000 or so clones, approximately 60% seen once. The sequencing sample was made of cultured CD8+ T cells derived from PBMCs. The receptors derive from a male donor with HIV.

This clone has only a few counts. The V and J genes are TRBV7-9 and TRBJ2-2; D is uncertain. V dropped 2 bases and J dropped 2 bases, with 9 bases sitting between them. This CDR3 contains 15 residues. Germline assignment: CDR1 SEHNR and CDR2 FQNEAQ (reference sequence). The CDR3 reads CASSLTDFNTGELFF. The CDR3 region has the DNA TGTGCCAGCAGCTTAACAGATTTCAACACCGGGGAGCTGTTTTTT.

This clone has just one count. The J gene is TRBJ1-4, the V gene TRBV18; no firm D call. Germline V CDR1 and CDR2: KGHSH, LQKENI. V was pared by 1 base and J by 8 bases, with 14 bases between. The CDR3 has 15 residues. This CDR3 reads CASSPLAGPEEKLFF. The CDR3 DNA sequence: TGTGCCAGCTCACCACTCGCCGGACCCGAAGAAAAACTGTTTTTT.

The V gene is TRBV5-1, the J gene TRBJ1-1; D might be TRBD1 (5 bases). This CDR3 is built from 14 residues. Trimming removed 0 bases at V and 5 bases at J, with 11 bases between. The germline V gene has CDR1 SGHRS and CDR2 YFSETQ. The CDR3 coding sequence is TGCGCCAGCAGCTTGGCCACAGGCGGAACTGAAGCTTTCTTT. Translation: CASSLATGGTEAFF.

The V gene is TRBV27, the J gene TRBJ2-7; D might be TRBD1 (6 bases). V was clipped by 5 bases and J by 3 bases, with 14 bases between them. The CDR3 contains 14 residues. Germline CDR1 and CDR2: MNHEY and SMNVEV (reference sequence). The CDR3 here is CASSQGPIGYEQYF. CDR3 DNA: TGTGCCAGCAGTCAGGGGCCAATTGGCTACGAGCAGTACTTC.

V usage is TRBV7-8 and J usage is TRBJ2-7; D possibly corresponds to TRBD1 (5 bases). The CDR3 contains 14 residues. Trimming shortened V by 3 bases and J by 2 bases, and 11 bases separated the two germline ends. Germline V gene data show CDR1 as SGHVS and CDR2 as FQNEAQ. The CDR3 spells CASSFGQGTYEQYF. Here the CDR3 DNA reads TGTGCCAGCAGCTTTGGGCAGGGAACCTACGAGCAGTACTTC.

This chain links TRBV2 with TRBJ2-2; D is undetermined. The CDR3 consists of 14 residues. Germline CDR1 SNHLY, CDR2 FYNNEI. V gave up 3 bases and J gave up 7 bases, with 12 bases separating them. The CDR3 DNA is TGTGCCAGCAGTGAGCCCGATCTGTACGGGGAGCTGTTTTTT. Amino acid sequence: CASSEPDLYGELFF.

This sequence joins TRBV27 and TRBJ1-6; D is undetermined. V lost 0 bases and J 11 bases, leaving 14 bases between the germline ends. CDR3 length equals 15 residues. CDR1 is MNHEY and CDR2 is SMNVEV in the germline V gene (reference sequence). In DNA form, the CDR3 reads TGTGCCAGCAGTTTATCCGCGATCACGGATACACCCCTCCACTTT. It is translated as CASSLSAITDTPLHF.

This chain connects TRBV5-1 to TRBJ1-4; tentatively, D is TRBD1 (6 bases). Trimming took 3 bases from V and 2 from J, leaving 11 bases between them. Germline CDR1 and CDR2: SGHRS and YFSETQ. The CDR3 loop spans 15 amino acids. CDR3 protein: CASSSNRETNEKLFF. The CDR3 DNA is TGCGCCAGCAGCTCTAACAGGGAGACTAATGAAAAACTGTTTTTT.

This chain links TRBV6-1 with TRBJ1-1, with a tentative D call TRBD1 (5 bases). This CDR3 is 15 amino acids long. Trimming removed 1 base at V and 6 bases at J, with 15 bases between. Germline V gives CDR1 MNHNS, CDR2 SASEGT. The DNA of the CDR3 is TGTGCCAGCAGTGAAGTTGGAGGGGATATCGCTGAAGCTTTCTTT. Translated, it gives CASSEVGGDIAEAFF.

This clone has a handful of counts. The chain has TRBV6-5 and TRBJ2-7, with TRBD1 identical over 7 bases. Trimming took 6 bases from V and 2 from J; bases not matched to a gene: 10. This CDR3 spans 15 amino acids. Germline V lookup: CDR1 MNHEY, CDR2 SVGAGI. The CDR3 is CASSLTGSFTYEQYF. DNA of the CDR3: TGTGCCAGCAGCCTGACAGGGTCATTTACCTACGAGCAGTACTTC.

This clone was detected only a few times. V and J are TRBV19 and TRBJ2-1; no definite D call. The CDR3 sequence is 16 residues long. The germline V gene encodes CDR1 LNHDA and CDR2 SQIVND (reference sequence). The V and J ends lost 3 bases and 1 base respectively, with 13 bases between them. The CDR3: CASSIYVAASYNEQFF. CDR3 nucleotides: TGTGCCAGTAGTATTTATGTGGCAGCTTCCTACAATGAGCAGTTCTTC.

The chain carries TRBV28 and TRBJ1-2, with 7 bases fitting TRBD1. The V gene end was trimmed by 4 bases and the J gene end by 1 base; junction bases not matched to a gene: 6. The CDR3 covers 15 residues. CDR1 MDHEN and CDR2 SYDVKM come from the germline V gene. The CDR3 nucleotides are TGTGCCAGCAGTTCAATGGACAGGATTAACTATGGCTACACCTTC. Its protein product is CASSSMDRINYGYTF.

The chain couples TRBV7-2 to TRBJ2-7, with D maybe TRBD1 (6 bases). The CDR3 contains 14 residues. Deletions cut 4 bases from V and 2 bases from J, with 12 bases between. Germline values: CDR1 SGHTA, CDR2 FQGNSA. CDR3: CASSYTGTPYEQYF. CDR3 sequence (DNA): TGTGCCAGCAGCTATACAGGGACGCCCTACGAGCAGTACTTC.

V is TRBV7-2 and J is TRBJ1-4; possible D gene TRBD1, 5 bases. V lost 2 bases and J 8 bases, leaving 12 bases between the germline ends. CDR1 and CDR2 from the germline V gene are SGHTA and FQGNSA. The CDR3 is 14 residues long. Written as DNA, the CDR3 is TGTGCCAGCAGCTTATTTCAGGGAGGAGAAAAACTGTTTTTT. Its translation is CASSLFQGGEKLFF.

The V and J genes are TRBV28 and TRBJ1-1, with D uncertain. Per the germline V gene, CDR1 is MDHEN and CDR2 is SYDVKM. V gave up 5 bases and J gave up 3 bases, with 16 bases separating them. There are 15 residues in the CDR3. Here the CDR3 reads CASSALRTEHTEAFF. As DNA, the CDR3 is TGTGCCAGCAGTGCCCTTCGGACGGAACACACTGAAGCTTTCTTT.

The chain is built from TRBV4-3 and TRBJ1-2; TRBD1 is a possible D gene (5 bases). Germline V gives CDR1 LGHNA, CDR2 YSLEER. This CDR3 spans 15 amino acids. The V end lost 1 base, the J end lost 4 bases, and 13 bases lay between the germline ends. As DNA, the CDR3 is TGCGCCAGCAGCCAAGGTCTCGGGACTTCCTATGGCTACACCTTC. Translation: CASSQGLGTSYGYTF.

Here the CDR3 reads CASSYPGLAGGGEQFF. The CDR3 bases are TGTGCCAGCAGTTACCCGGGACTAGCGGGAGGCGGTGAGCAGTTCTTC. This chain connects TRBV27 to TRBJ2-1, with TRBD2 matching 15 bases. With V trimmed by 4 bases and J by 9 bases, 7 bases remained unmatched. This CDR3 contains 16 residues. Germline V lookup: CDR1 MNHEY, CDR2 SMNVEV (reference sequence).

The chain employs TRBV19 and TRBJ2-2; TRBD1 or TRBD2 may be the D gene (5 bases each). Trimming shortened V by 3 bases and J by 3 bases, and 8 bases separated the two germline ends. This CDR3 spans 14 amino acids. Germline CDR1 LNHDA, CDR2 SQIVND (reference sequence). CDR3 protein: CASSIGTYTGELFF. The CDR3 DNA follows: TGTGCCAGTAGTATTGGGACCTACACCGGGGAGCTGTTTTTT.

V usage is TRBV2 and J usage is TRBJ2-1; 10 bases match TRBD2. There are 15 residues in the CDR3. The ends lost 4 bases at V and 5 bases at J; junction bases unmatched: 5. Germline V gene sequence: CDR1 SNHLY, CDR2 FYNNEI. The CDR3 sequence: CASSAGLATHNEQFF. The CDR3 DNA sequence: TGTGCCAGCAGTGCGGGACTAGCGACCCACAATGAGCAGTTCTTC.

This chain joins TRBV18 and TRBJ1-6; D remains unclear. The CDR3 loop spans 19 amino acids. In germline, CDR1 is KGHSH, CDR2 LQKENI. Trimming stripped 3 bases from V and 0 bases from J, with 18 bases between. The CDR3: CASSPLWDDSGSYNSPLHF. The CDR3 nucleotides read TGTGCCAGCTCACCGCTATGGGATGATTCAGGCTCCTATAATTCACCCCTCCACTTT.

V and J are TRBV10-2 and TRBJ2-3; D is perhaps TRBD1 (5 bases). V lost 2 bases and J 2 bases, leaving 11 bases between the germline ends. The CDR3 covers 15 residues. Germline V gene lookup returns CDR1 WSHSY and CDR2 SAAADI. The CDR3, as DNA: TGCGCCAGCAGTGAGGCGGCAGGGCTCACAGATACGCAGTATTTT. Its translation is CASSEAAGLTDTQYF.

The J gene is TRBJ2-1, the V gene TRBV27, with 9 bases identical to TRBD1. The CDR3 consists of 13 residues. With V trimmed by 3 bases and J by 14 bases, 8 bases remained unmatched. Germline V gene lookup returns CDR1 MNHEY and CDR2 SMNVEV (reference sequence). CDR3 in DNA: TGTGCCAGCAGTTTCCCAGGACAGGGGAGGGAGTTCTTC. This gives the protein CASSFPGQGREFF.

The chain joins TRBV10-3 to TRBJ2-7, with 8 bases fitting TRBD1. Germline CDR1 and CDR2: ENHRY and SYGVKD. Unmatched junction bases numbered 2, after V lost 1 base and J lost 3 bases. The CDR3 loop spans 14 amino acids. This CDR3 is CAISELDRGYEQYF. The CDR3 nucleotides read TGTGCCATCAGTGAGTTAGACAGGGGCTACGAGCAGTACTTC.

CDR3 residues: CASSYYRDTSYNEQFF. The CDR3 DNA reads as TGTGCCAGCAGTTATTACCGGGACACCTCTTACAATGAGCAGTTCTTC. The chain is built from TRBV7-8 and TRBJ2-1; D is perhaps TRBD1 (6 bases). This CDR3 spans 16 amino acids. Germline lookup yields CDR1 SGHVS and CDR2 FQNEAQ. The germline V and J ends were trimmed by 6 bases and 4 bases, with 19 bases remaining between them.